Reported below is one TCR beta chain. Its antigen is currently unknown. This sample was included in a study of Ad26.COV2.S vaccination and SARS-CoV-2 variants. In the study overall: The authors gave Ad26.COV2.S intramuscularly, either once or twice 56 days apart.

Study findings and constraints: Among vaccine recipients, spike-specific TCR breadth exceeded that of placebo recipients. Non-spike TCR breadth did not differ much between vaccine and placebo recipients.

This CDR3 comprises 11 residues. V was shortened by 2 bases and J by 9 bases, with 5 bases between the two germline ends. The treatment here: over 15 received Ad26.COV2.S at low or high dose, single or two shots; about 5 received placebo; per-sample allocation not given. Sampling happened 63 days after the first vaccine or placebo injection. The vaccine antigen was prefusion-stabilized Wuhan SARS-CoV-2 spike. TCRdb's table, derived via immunoSEQ multiplex PCR, lists solely in-frame clones and lacks some. The data hold approximately 250,000 clones, with roughly 85% observed a single time. The input for sequencing was peripheral blood, taken in a trial of Ad26.COV2.S vaccine versus placebo. The chain couples TRBV12-3 or TRBV12-4 to TRBJ2-1; D uncertain. The receptor was derived from a person aged 18-60 years who received the Ad26.COV2.S COVID-19 vaccine or a placebo. The CDR3 nucleotides read TGTGCCAGCAGTTTAAGGTTTGAGCAGTTCTTC. It translates to CASSLRFEQFF.